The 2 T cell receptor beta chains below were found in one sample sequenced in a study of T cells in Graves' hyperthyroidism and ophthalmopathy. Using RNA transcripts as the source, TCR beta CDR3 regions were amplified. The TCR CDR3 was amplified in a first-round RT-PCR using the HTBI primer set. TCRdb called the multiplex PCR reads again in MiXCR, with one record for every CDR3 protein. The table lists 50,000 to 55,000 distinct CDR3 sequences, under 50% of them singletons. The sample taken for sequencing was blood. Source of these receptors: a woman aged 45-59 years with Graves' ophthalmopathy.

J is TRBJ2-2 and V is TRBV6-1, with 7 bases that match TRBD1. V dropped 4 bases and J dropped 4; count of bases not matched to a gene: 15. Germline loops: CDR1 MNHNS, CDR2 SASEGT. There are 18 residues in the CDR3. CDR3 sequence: CASSARDQVTGTTGELFF. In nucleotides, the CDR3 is TGTGCCAGCAGTGCTAGAGATCAGGTGACAGGGACCACCGGGGAGCTGTTTTTT.

CDR3 sequence reads: CASSERGTDRYEQYF. The CDR3 region has the DNA TGTGCCAGCAGTGAACGCGGGACGGACCGCTACGAGCAGTACTTC. The chain carries TRBV25-1 and TRBJ2-7; TRBD2 is a possible D gene (6 bases). The CDR3 consists of 15 residues. V lost 2 bases, J lost 3 bases, and 14 bases lay in between. Germline values: CDR1 MGHDK, CDR2 SYGVNS.